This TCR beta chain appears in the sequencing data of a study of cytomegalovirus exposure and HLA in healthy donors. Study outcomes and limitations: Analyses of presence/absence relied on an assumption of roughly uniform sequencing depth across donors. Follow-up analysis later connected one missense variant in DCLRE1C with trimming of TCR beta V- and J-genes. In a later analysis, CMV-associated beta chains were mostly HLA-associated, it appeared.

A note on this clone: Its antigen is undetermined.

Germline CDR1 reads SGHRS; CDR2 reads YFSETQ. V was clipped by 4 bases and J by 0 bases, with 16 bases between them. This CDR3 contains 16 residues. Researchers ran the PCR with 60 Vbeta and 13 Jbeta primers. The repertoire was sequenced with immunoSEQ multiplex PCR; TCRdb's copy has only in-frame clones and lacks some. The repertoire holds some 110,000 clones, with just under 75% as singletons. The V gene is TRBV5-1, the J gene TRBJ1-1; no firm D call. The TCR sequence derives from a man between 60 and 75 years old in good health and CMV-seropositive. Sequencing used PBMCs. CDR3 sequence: CASSPAPERMNTEAFF. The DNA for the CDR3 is TGCGCCAGCAGCCCCGCTCCGGAGAGAATGAACACTGAAGCTTTCTTT.